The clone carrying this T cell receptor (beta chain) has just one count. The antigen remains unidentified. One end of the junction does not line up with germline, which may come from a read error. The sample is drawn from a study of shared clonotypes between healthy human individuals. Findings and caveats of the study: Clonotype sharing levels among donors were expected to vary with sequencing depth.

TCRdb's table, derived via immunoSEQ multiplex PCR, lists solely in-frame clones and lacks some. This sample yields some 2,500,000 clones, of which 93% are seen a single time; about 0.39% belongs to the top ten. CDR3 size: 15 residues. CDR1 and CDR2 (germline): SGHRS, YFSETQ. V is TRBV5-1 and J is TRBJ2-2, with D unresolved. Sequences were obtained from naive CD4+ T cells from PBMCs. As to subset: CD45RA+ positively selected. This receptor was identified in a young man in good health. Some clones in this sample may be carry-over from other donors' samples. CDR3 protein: CASSNRTTNTEELFF. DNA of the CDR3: TGCGCCAGTTCGAATCGAACAACGAACACCGAGGAGCTGTTTTTT.